A single T cell receptor beta chain is shown here with its context. Its antigen is still unknown. Germline V CDR1 and CDR2: SGHRS, YFSETQ. Trimming at V came to 4 bases and at J to 12 bases, leaving 3 bases not matched to a gene. This CDR3 comprises 13 residues. The primer mix had 60 Vbeta and 13 Jbeta primers. The data were produced by immunoSEQ multiplex PCR, yet TCRdb's version contains in-frame clones alone and is incomplete. Of over 150,000 clones in the sample, around 80% were seen once. The sample belongs to a study of cytomegalovirus exposure and HLA in healthy donors. On the study more broadly: A preliminary data release comprised 91 million or so unique TCRs obtained from HLA-typed donors.

Study results and caveats: TCR beta chains numbering more than 150 were designated cytomegalovirus-associated.

This sequence joins TRBV5-1 and TRBJ1-6; 11 bases map to TRBD1. The TCR originated in a man aged 40-49 years in good health and CMV-seronegative. The specimen was PBMCs. CDR3 in amino acids: CASSPDRGLPLHF. CDR3 DNA sequence: TGCGCCAGCAGCCCGGACAGGGGGCTACCCCTCCACTTT.